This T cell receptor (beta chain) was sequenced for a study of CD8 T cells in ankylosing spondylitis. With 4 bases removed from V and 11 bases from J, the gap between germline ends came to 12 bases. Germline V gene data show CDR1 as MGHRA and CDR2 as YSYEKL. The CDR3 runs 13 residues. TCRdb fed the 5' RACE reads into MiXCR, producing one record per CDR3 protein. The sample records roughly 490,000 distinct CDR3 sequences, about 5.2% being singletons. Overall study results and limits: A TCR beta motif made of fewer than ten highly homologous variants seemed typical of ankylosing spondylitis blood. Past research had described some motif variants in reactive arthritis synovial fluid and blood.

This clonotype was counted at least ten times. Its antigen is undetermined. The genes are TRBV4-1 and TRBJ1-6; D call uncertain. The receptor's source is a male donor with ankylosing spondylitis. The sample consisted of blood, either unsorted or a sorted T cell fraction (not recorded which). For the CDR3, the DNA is TGCGCCAGCAGCCCCTTGGGTGTTACACCCCTCCACTTT. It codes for CASSPLGVTPLHF.